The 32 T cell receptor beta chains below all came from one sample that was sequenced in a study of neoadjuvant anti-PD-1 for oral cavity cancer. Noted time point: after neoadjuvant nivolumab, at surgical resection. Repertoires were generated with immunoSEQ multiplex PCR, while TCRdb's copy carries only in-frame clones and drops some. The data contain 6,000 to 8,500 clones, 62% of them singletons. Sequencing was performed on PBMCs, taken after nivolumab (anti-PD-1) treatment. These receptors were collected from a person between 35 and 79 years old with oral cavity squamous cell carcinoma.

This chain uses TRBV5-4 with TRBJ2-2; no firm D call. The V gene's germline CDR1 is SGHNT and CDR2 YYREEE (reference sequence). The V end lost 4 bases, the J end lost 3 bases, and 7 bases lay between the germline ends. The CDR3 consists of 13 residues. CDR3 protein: CASSRDHTGELFF. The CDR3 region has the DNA TGTGCCAGCAGCAGAGACCACACCGGGGAGCTGTTTTTT.

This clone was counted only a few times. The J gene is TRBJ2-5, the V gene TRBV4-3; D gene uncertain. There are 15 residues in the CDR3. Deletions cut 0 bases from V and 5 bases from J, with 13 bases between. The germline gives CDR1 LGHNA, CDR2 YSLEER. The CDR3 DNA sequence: TGCGCCAGCAGCCAAGATCAGATGGGTTCGGAGACCCAGTACTTC. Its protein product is CASSQDQMGSETQYF.

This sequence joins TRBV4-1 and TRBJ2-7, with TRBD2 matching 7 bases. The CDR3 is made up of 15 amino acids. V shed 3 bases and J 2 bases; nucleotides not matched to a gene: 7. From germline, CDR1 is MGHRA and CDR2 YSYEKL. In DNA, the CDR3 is TGCGCCAGCAGCCAGGGTAGCGGGTCCGCCTACGAGCAGTACTTC. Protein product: CASSQGSGSAYEQYF.

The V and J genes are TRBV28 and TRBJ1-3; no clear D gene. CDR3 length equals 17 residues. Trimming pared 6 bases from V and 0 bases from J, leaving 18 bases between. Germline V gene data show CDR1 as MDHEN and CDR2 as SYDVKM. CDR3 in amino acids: CASSRIFWGGSGNTIYF. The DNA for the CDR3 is TGTGCCAGCAGCCGCATATTCTGGGGAGGCTCTGGAAACACCATATATTTT.

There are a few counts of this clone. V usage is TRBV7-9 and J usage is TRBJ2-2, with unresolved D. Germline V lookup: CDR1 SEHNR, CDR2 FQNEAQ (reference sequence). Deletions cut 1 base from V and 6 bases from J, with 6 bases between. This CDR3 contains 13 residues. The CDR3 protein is CASSLEVPGELFF. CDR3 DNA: TGTGCCAGCAGCTTAGAAGTCCCCGGGGAGCTGTTTTTT. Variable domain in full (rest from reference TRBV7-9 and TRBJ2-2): DTGVSQNPRHKITKRGQNVTFRCDPISEHNRLYWYRQTLGQGPEFLTYFQNEAQLEKSRLLSDRFSAERPKGSFSTLEIQRTEQGDSAMYLCASSLEVPGELFFGEGSRLTVL.

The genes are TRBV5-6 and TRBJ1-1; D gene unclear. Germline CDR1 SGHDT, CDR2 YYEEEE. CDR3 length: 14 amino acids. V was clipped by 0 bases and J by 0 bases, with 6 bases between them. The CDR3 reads CASSLDSVNTEAFF. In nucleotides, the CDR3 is TGTGCCAGCAGCTTGGATTCCGTGAACACTGAAGCTTTCTTT. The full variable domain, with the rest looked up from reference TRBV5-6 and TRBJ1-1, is DAGVTQSPTHLIKTRGQQVTLRCSPKSGHDTVSWYQQALGQGPQFIFQYYEEEERQRGNFPDRFSGHQFPNYSSELNVNALLLGDSALYLCASSLDSVNTEAFFGQGTRLTVV.

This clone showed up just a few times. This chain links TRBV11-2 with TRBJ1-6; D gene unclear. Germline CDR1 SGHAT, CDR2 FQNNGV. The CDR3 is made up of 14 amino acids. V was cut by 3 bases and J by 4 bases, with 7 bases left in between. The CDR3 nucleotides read TGTGCCAGCAGCTTTGTGTTGTATAATTCACCCCTCCACTTT. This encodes CASSFVLYNSPLHF. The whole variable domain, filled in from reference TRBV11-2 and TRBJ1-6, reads EAGVAQSPRYKIIEKRQSVAFWCNPISGHATLYWYQQILGQGPKLLIQFQNNGVVDDSQLPKDRFSAERLKGVDSTLKIQPAKLEDSAVYLCASSFVLYNSPLHFGNGTRLTVT.

Here the CDR3 reads CASSQEVSSYNEQFF. CDR3 bases: TGTGCCAGCAGCCAAGAGGTTAGCTCCTACAATGAGCAGTTCTTC. The chain combines TRBV4-2 with TRBJ2-1; D not resolved. Germline V CDR1 and CDR2: LGHNA, YNFKEQ. The CDR3 runs 15 residues. Trimming took 0 bases from V and 0 from J, leaving 6 bases between them.

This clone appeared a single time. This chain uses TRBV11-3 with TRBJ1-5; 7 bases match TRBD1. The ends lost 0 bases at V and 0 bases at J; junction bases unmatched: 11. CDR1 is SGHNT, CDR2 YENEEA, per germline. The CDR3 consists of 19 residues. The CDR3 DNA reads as TGTGCCAGCAGCTTAGAGAGAGGGGGCCCGAATTATAGCAATCAGCCCCAGCATTTT. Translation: CASSLERGGPNYSNQPQHF.

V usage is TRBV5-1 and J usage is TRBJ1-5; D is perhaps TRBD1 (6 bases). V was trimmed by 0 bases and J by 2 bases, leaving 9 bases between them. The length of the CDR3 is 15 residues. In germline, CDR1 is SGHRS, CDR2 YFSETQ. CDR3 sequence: CASSLAGAGNQPQHF. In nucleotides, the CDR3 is TGCGCCAGCAGCTTGGCAGGGGCTGGCAATCAGCCCCAGCATTTT.

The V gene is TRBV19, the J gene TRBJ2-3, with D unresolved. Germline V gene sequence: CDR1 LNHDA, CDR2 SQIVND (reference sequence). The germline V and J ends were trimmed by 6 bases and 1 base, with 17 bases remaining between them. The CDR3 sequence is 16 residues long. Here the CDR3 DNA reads TGTGCCAGTAGCAGAAGGTCCGGCCGTGGCACAGATACGCAGTATTTT. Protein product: CASSRRSGRGTDTQYF.

CDR3 sequence reads: CASSPGSSGELFF. As DNA, the CDR3 is TGTGCCAGCAGCCCCGGAAGCAGCGGGGAGCTGTTTTTT. The rearrangement uses TRBV6-5 and TRBJ2-2; D uncertain. Per germline, CDR1 MNHEY and CDR2 SVGAGI. Trimming cost V 6 bases and J 7 bases, with 12 bases left between them. The CDR3 runs 13 residues.

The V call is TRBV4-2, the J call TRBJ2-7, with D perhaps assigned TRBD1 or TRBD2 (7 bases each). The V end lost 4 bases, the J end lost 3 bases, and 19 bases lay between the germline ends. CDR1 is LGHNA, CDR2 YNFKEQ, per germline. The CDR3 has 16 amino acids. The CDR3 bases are TGTGCCAGCAGCCCTGGCATAGCAGGGGGGGTCTACGAGCAGTACTTC. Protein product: CASSPGIAGGVYEQYF.

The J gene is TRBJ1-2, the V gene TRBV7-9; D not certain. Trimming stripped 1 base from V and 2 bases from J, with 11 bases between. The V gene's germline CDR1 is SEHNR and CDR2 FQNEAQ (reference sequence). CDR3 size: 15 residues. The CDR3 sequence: CASSLGQRTNYGYTF. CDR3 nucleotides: TGTGCCAGCAGCTTAGGTCAAAGGACCAACTATGGCTACACCTTC. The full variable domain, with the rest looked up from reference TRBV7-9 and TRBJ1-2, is DTGVSQNPRHKITKRGQNVTFRCDPISEHNRLYWYRQTLGQGPEFLTYFQNEAQLEKSRLLSDRFSAERPKGSFSTLEIQRTEQGDSAMYLCASSLGQRTNYGYTFGSGTRLTVV.

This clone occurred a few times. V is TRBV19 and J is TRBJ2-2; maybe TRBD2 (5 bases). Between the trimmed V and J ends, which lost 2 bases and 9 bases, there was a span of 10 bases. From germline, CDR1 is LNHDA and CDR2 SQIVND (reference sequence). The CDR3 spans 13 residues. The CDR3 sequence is CASSIKEARELFF. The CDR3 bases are TGTGCCAGTAGTATAAAGGAGGCCCGGGAGCTGTTTTTT.

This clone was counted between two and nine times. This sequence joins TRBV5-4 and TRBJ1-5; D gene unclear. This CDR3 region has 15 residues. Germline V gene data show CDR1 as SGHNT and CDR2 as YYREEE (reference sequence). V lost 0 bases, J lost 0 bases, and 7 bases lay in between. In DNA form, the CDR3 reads TGTGCCAGCAGCTTGGGGGTCGATAGCAATCAGCCCCAGCATTTT. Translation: CASSLGVDSNQPQHF.

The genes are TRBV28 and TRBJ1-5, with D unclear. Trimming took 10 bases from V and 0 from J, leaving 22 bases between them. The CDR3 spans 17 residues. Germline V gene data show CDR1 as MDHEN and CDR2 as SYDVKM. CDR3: CATKVWGEEYSNQPQHF. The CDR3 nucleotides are TGTGCCACCAAAGTTTGGGGAGAAGAATATAGCAATCAGCCCCAGCATTTT.

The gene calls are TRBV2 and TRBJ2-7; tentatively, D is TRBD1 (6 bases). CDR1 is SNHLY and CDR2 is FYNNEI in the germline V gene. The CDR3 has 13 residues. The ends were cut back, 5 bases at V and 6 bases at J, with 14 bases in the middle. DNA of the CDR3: TGTGCCAGCAGTCAGGGGCCCGTCGGCGAGCAGTACTTC. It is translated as CASSQGPVGEQYF. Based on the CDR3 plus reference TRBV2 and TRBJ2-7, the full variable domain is EPEVTQTPSHQVTQMGQEVILRCVPISNHLYFYWYRQILGQKVEFLVSFYNNEISEKSEIFDDQFSVERPDGSNFTLKIRSTKLEDSAMYFCASSQGPVGEQYFGPGTRLTVT.

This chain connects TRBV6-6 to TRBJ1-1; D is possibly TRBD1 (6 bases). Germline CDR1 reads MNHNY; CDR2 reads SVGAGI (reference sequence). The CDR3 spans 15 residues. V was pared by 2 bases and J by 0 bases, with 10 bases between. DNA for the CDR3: TGTGCCAGCAGTTACGGGGACAACATGAACACTGAAGCTTTCTTT. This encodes CASSYGDNMNTEAFF.

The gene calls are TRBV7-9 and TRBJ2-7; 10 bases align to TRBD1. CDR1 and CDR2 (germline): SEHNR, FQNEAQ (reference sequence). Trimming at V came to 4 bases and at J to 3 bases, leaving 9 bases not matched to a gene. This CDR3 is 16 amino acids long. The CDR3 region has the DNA TGTGCCAGCAGCTCTGCGAGGGACAGGGGACGCTACGAGCAGTACTTC. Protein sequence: CASSSARDRGRYEQYF.

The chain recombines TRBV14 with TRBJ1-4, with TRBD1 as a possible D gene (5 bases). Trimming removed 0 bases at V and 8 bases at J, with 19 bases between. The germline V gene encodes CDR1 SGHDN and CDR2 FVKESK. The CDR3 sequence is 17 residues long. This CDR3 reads CASSQDRARAGGEKLFF. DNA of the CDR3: TGTGCCAGCAGCCAAGATCGGGCCAGGGCAGGCGGGGAAAAACTGTTTTTT.

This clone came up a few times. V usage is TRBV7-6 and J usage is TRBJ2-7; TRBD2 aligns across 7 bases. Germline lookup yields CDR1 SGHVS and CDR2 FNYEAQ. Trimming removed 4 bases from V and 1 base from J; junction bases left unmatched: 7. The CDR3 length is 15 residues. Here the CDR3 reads CASSSQSGGSYEQYF. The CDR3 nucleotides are TGTGCCAGCAGCTCCCAGTCGGGAGGTTCCTACGAGCAGTACTTC.

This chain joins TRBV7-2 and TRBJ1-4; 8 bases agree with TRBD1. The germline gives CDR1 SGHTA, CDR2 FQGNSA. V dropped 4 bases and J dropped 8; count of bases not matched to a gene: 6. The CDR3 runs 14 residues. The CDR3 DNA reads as TGTGCCAGCAGCTCCGGACAGGGAAGGGAAAAACTGTTTTTT. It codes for CASSSGQGREKLFF.

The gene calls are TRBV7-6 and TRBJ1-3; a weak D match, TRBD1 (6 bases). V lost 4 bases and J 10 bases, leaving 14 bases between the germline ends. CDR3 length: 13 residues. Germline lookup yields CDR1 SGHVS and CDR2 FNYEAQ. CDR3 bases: TGTGCCAGCAGCTCTTTACAGGGAGGAACCATATATTTT. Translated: CASSSLQGGTIYF. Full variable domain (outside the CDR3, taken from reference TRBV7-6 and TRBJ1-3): GAGVSQSPRYKVTKRGQDVALRCDPISGHVSLYWYRQALGQGPEFLTYFNYEAQQDKSGLPNDRFSAERPEGSISTLTIQRTEQRDSAMYRCASSSLQGGTIYFGEGSWLTVV.

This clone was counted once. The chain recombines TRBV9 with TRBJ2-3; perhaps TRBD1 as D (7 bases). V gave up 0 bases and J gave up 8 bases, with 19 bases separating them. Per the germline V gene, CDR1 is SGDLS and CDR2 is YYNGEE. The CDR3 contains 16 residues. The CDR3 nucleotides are TGTGCCAGCAGCGTAGAGGGGGCAGGGGGGTTCGGTACGCAGTATTTT. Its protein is CASSVEGAGGFGTQYF.

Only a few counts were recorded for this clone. The CDR3 nucleotides are TGTGCCAGCAGTTTAAGGACAGGTCATAATTCACCCCTCCACTTT. Protein sequence: CASSLRTGHNSPLHF. This chain connects TRBV27 to TRBJ1-6; TRBD1 matches 7 bases. Germline V gene sequence: CDR1 MNHEY, CDR2 SMNVEV (reference sequence). J gave up 5 bases and V 2 bases, and 3 bases lay outside the gene matches. The CDR3 is 15 residues long.

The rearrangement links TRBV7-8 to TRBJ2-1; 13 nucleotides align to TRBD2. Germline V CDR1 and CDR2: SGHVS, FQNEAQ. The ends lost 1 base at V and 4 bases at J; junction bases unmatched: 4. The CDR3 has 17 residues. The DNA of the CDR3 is TGTGCCAGCAGCTTAGTAACTAGCGGGGGGGGATACAATGAGCAGTTCTTC. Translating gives CASSLVTSGGGYNEQFF.

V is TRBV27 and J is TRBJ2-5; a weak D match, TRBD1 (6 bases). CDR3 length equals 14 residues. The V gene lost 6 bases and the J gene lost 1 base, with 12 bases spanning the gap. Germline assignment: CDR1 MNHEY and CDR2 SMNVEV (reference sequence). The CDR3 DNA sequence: TGTGCCAGCAGCCTAGGACAGAGCCAAGAGACCCAGTACTTC. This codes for CASSLGQSQETQYF.

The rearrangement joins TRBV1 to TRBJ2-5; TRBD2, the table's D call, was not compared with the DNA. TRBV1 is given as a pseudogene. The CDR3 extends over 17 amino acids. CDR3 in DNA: TGCACCAGCAGCCAAGATAGGAGGGGGGGCGCGGAGGAGACCCAGTACTTC. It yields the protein CTSSQDRRGGAEETQYF.

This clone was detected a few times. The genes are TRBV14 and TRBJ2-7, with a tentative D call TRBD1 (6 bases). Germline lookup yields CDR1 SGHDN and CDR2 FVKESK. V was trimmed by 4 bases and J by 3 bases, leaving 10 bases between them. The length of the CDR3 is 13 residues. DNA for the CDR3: TGTGCCAGCAGCCGAGGGGGTGGCTACGAGCAGTACTTC. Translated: CASSRGGGYEQYF.

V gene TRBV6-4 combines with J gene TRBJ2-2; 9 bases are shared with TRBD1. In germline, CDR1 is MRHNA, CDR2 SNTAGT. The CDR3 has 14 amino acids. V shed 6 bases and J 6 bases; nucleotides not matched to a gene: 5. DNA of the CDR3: TGTGCCAGCAGCGCCGGGACAGGGCCCGGGGAGCTGTTTTTT. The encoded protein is CASSAGTGPGELFF.

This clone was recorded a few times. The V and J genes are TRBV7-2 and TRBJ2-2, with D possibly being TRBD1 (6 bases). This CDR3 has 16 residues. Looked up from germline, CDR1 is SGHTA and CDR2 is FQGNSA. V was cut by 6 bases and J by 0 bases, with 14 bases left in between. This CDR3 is CASRVGTKPNTGELFF. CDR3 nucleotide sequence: TGTGCCAGCAGGGTTGGGACAAAACCGAACACCGGGGAGCTGTTTTTT.